This T cell receptor beta chain stems from a study of blood T cell repertoires in COVID-19 (dated by TCRdb to the early 2020s). As for the study more broadly: The collaborator samples originated in the United States, Italy and Spain and spanned the acute and convalescent phases of COVID-19. The prospective study material was composed of cDNA or gDNA derived from T cells, B-cell-depleted T cells, or PBMCs. The repertoires were released in a freely available public database intended as a resource for research on the immune response to SARS-CoV-2. Samples came from the ongoing ImmuneRACE study (first 160 participants) plus 1,254 subjects from 6 global collaborators. The sample metadata nearly always contained a de-identified subject ID, COVID-19 status, age in years and sex. Where available, HLA class I and class II types were taken from metadata supplied by the sample provider and were not determined by assay-based typing. The dataset comprised deeply sampled blood TCRbeta repertoires from subjects exposed to, actively infected with, or recovered from COVID-19. Results and caveats for the whole study, not just this receptor: The quantity of clinical and demographic metadata differed by source and by participant and was supplied without curation.

Whole blood was collected in K2EDTA tubes by collaborating institutions according to the institutions' own protocols. For TCRbeta analysis, collaborators shipped samples in one of three forms: frozen whole blood, isolated PBMCs, or DNA extracted from either of those sample types. TCRbeta CDR3 regions were amplified from genomic DNA using the immunoSEQ Assay, a bias-controlled multiplex PCR. Per the original workflow: Nucleated cell counts per sample were estimated from amplification of reference gene primers within the assay. To quantify the absolute abundance of each unique TCRbeta CDR3 rearrangement, sequence reads were collapsed and filtered. For each sample, productive Simpson clonality was calculated by taking the square root of Simpson's diversity index across productive rearrangements. TCRdb re-hosts the immuneACCESS table, in-frame sequences only. Its copies lack some clones; in the studies checked, an unresolved V gene accounts for under half of them, and the cause for the rest is not known. V, J and clone size were drawn from that table, and D and trimming were deduced from the DNA. The sample table holds around 150,000 clones, of which roughly 91% were seen once. Clones ranked in the top ten supply more than 2% of the sample.

This clone turned up a few times. The target of this receptor is not known. No base qualities exist here, and no much larger clone lies one base off it. The germline V gene gives CDR1 as ENHRY and CDR2 as SYGVKD. Reading from cysteine to phenylalanine, the CDR3 counts 13 amino acids. The kept DNA is CDR3 alone, 39 bases in frame from the first base. The V end gives up 11 bases and the J end 5 bases, leaving 11 bases in the junction not matched to a gene. Recombination linked TRBV10-3 to TRBJ1-1; 7 of the junction bases match TRBD1. This TCR came from a man aged 18-30 years with acute or convalescent COVID-19. The sequenced sample was peripheral blood. In nucleotides, the sequence is TGTGCCGGGCGGGCAGGGGGAGGTACTGAAGCTTTCTTT. It codes for CAGRAGGGTEAFF.